The clone carrying this T cell receptor beta chain was recorded only once. What it binds is unknown. After 5'RACE with constant-segment primers, TCR alpha and TCR beta cDNA libraries carrying sample barcodes and UMIs were obtained. One entry per CDR3 protein results from TCRdb running MiXCR on the 5' RACE reads. The data hold roughly 130,000 distinct CDR3 sequences, with approximately 15% observed a single time. The CDR3 sequence is 17 residues long. J was trimmed by 2 bases and V by 2 bases; bases with no gene match: 5. The germline V gene has CDR1 SNHLY and CDR2 FYNNEI. The entry originates in a study of T-cell memory formation after mild COVID-19. Turning to the study itself: The study found TCR clusters largely donor specific.

Study findings and constraints: Clones shrinking from day 15 to 85 showed even CD4/CD8 mixes; later expanders tilted CD4+. For contracting clones, CD4+ ones sat mainly in CM and EM, CD8+ in EMRA.

This chain joins TRBV2 and TRBJ1-5, with 11 bases aligning to TRBD1. Sequencing used PBMCs or a T cell subset sorted from them (not recorded which). This sequence was found in a man between 18 and 35 years old who had mild COVID-19 (a few samples of this study predate the infection). Cell type and time point are not known. CDR3 nucleotides: TGTGCCAGCAGTGAACGGACAGGGGGCGCAGGCAATCAGCCCCAGCATTTT. Protein sequence: CASSERTGGAGNQPQHF.